The clone carrying this TCR beta chain was seen a handful of times. The antigen is undetermined. Measured with immunoSEQ multiplex PCR; TCRdb has only the in-frame clones, and not every one. Among 4,500 to 5,000 clones listed, 70% to 85% were seen once. Trimming cost V 5 bases and J 0 bases; bases outside gene matches: 15. The CDR3 runs to 21 residues. Germline CDR1 and CDR2: SGHVS and FQNEAQ. This entry belongs to a study of T cells in pancreatic ductal adenocarcinoma. Study-wide results and limits: Tumor and blood clonality did not differ significantly, about 0.11 versus 0.078. Compared with tumor, blood showed more total productive templates and roughly 8-fold more clonotypes.

The selected patients with pancreatic ductal adenocarcinoma had surgery but no neoadjuvant therapy. Sequenced sample: pancreatic tumor tissue. The chain links TRBV7-8 to TRBJ2-1; 14 nucleotides line up with TRBD2. The clonotype was recovered from a human donor with pancreatic ductal adenocarcinoma. The donor label of this sample is uncertain. Here the CDR3 DNA reads TGTGCCAGCAGCCTCACGGGACTAGCGGGAGAGTCGTCTTTCTCCTACAATGAGCAGTTCTTC. Translation: CASSLTGLAGESSFSYNEQFF.